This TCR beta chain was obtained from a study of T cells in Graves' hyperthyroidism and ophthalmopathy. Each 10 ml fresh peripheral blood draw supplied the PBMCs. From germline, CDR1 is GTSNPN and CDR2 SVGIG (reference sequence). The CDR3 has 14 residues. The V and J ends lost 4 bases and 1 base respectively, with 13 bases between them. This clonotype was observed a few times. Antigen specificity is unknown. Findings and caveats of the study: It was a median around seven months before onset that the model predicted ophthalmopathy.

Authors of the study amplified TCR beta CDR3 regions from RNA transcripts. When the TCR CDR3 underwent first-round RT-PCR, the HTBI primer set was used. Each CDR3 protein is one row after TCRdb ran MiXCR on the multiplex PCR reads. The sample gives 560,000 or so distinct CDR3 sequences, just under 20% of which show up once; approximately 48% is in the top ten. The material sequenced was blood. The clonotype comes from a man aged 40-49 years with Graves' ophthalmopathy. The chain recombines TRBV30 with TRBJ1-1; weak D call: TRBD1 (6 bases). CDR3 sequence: CAWMDRAQNTEAFF. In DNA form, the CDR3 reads TGTGCCTGGATGGACAGAGCGCAGAACACTGAAGCTTTCTTT.